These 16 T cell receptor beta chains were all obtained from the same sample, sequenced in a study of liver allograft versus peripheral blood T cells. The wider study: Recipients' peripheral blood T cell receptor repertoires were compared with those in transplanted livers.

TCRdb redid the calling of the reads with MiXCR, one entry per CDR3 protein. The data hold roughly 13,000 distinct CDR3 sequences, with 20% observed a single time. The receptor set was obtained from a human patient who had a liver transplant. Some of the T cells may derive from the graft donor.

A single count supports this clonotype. The CDR3 DNA follows: TGTGCCAGCAGTCCTCCCAAGGGTACCGGGGAGCTGTTTTTT. Protein product: CASSPPKGTGELFF. The chain links TRBV25-1 to TRBJ2-2, with D hard to call. Germline values: CDR1 MGHDK, CDR2 SYGVNS. V lost 5 bases to trimming and J lost 5 bases, with 12 bases between them. The CDR3 spans 14 residues.

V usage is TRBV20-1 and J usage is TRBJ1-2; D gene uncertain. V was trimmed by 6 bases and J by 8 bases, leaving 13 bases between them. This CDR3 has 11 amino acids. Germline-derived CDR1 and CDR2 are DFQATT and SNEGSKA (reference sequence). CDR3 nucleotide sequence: TGCAGTGCCTCTACGGATTTCGGCTACACCTTC. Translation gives CSASTDFGYTF.

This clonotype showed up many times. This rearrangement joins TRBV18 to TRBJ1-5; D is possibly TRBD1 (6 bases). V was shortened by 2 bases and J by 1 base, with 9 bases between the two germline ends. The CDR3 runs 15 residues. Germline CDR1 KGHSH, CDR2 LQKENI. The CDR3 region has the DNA TGTGCCAGCTCACCATCGACAGGCAGCAATCAGCCCCAGCATTTT. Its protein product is CASSPSTGSNQPQHF.

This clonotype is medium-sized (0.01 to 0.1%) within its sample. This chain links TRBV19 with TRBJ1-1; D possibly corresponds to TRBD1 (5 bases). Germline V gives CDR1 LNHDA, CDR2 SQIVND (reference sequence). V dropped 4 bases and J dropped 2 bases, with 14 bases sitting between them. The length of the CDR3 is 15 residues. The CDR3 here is CASSRIQEFNTEAFF. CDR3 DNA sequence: TGTGCCAGTAGTAGAATACAGGAGTTTAACACTGAAGCTTTCTTT. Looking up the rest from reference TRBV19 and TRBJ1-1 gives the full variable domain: DGGITQSPKYLFRKEGQNVTLSCEQNLNHDAMYWYRQDPGQGLRLIYYSQIVNDFQKGDIAEGYSVSREKKESFPLTVTSAQKNPTAFYLCASSRIQEFNTEAFFGQGTRLTVV.

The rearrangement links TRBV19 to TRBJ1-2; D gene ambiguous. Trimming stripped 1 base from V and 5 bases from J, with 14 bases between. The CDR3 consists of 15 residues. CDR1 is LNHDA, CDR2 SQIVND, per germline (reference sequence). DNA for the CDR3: TGTGCCAGTAGTATAGGGGCCGGATCCTCATATGGCTACACCTTC. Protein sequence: CASSIGAGSSYGYTF.

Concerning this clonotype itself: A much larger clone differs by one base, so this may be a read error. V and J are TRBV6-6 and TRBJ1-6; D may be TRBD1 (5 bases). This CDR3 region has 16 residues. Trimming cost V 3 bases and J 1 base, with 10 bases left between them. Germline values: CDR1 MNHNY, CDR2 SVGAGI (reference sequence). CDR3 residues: CASSYRTWSYNSPLHF. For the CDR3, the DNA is TGTGCCAGCAGTTATCGGACATGGTCCTATAATTCACCCCTCCACTTT.

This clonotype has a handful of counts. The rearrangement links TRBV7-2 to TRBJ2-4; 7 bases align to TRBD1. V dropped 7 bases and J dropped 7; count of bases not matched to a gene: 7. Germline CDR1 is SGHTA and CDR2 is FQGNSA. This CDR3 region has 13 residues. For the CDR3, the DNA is TGTGCCAGCACCCCGACAGGGATGAACATTCAGTACTTC. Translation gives CASTPTGMNIQYF.

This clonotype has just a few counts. DNA for the CDR3: TGTGCCTGGAGTATGGCAGCTGGCGGCTACACCTTC. Amino acids: CAWSMAAGGYTF. The V gene is TRBV30, the J gene TRBJ1-2; unclear D gene. Trimming took 2 bases from V and 8 from J, leaving 12 bases between them. This CDR3 has 12 residues. The germline V gene has CDR1 GTSNPN and CDR2 SVGIG (reference sequence).

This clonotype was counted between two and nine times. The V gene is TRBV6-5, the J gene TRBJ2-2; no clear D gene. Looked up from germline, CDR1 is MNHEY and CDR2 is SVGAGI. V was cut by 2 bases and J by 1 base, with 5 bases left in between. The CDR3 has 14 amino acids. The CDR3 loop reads CASSYTGNTGELFF. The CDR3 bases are TGTGCCAGCAGTTACACGGGGAACACCGGGGAGCTGTTTTTT.

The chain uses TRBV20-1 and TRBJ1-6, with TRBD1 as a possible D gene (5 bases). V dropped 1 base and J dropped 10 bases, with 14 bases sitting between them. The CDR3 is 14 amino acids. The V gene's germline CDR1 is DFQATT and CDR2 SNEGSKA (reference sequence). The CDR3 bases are TGCAGTGCTAGAGTCGGAGGGGCTGACTCACCCCTCCACTTT. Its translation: CSARVGGADSPLHF.

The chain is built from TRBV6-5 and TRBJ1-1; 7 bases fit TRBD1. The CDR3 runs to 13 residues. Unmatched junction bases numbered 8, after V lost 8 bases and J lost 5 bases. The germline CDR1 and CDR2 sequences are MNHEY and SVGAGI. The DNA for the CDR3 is TGTGCCAGCGGTGCCAGGGGGGGGACTGAAGCTTTCTTT. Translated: CASGARGGTEAFF.

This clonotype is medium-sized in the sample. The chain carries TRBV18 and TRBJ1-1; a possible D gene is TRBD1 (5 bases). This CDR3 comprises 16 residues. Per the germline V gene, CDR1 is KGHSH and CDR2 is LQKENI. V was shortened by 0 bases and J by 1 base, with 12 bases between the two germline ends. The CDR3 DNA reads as TGTGCCAGCTCACCACCCCGACGGGGGACGAACACTGAAGCTTTCTTT. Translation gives CASSPPRRGTNTEAFF.

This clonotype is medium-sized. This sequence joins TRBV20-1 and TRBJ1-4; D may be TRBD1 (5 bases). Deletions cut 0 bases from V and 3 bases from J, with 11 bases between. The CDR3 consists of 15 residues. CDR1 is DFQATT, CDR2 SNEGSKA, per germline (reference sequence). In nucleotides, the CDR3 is TGCAGTGCTAGAGATCTGGGGGGAGCTAATGAAAAACTGTTTTTT. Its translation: CSARDLGGANEKLFF.

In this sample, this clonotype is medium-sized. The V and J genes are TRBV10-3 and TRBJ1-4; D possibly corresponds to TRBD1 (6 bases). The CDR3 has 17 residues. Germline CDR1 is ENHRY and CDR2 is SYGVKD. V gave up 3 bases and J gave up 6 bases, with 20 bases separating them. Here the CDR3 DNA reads TGTGCCATCAGTGAAGGACAGTGGTACGGTTCAGATGAAAAACTGTTTTTT. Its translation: CAISEGQWYGSDEKLFF.

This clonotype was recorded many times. The CDR3 sequence is CAWSVLGNTEAFF. The CDR3 region has the DNA TGTGCCTGGAGTGTCCTTGGGAACACTGAAGCTTTCTTT. This chain uses TRBV30 with TRBJ1-1, with D unresolved. The CDR3 covers 13 residues. Per germline, CDR1 GTSNPN and CDR2 SVGIG (reference sequence). V was shortened by 0 bases and J by 1 base, with 6 bases between the two germline ends.

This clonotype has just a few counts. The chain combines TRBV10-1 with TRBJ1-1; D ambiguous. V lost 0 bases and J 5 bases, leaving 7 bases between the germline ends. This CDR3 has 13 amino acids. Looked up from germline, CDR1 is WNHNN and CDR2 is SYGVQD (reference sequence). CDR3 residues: CASSESRGTEAFF. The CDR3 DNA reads TGCGCCAGCAGTGAGTCTCGCGGAACTGAAGCTTTCTTT.